The 7 T cell receptor beta chains given below trace back to one sample, sequenced in a study of blood T cell repertoires in COVID-19. Generated by immunoSEQ multiplex PCR, the TCRdb table keeps only in-frame clones and is missing some. The repertoire consists of 80,000 to 100,000 clones, with 70% to 80% occurring once and the leading ten covering under 20%. Sequencing input: peripheral blood. The source of these receptors is a human donor in a cohort sampled during active COVID-19.

The chain employs TRBV28 and TRBJ1-6, with D unresolved. Between the trimmed V and J ends, which lost 5 bases and 2 bases, there was a span of 22 bases. Germline CDR1 and CDR2: MDHEN and SYDVKM. The CDR3 loop spans 19 amino acids. CDR3 bases: TGTGCCAGCAGTCACCCGCCCAAAAGAGAGAGGACCTATAATTCACCCCTCCACTTT. This codes for CASSHPPKRERTYNSPLHF. Drawing the rest from reference TRBV28 and TRBJ1-6, the complete variable domain is DVKVTQSSRYLVKRTGEKVFLECVQDMDHENMFWYRQDPGLGLRLIYFSYDVKMKEKGDIPEGYSVSREKKERFSLILESASTNQTSMYLCASSHPPKRERTYNSPLHFGNGTRLTVT.

The chain carries TRBV7-2 and TRBJ2-7; TRBD2 might be the D (5 bases). Germline V gives CDR1 SGHTA, CDR2 FQGNSA. V shed 4 bases and J shed 4 bases, with 11 bases lying between them. The CDR3 loop spans 13 amino acids. The CDR3 nucleotides read TGTGCCAGCAGCTCCCGGAGGTTGTACGAGCAGTACTTC. This encodes CASSSRRLYEQYF.

As DNA, the CDR3 is TGCGCCAGCAGCTCAAAACAGGGGAAATCCGGAAACACCATATATTTT. Amino acids: CASSSKQGKSGNTIYF. The chain carries TRBV5-1 and TRBJ1-3; 7 bases match TRBD1. This CDR3 contains 16 residues. V shed 3 bases and J 4 bases; nucleotides not matched to a gene: 10. Germline CDR1 is SGHRS and CDR2 is YFSETQ.

This chain connects TRBV6-1 to TRBJ1-6; D is possibly TRBD1 (5 bases). The CDR3 spans 17 residues. V was trimmed by 3 bases and J by 7 bases, leaving 19 bases between them. CDR1 and CDR2 from the germline V gene are MNHNS and SASEGT. The CDR3 coding sequence is TGTGCCAGCAGTGAGATTTGGGGGAGGAGGAAGAATTCACCCCTCCACTTT. This sequence encodes CASSEIWGRRKNSPLHF.

The chain combines TRBV9 with TRBJ1-5; D remains ambiguous. V was cut by 0 bases and J by 2 bases, with 9 bases left in between. This CDR3 is 15 amino acids long. Germline V lookup: CDR1 SGDLS, CDR2 YYNGEE. This chain's CDR3 is CASSVGGSGNQPQHF. In DNA form, the CDR3 reads TGTGCCAGCAGCGTAGGAGGTAGTGGCAATCAGCCCCAGCATTTT.

The rearrangement links TRBV5-1 to TRBJ2-3; D possibly corresponds to TRBD1 (5 bases). This CDR3 has 15 amino acids. CDR1 SGHRS and CDR2 YFSETQ come from the germline V gene. Trimming cost V 4 bases and J 2 bases, with 14 bases left between them. The CDR3 region has the DNA TGCGCCAGCAGCCTACAGGAGCCAACCACAGATACGCAGTATTTT. Protein product: CASSLQEPTTDTQYF.

This clone was seen only a few times. This chain connects TRBV10-3 to TRBJ1-1; a possible D gene is TRBD1 (5 bases). Germline V gene lookup returns CDR1 ENHRY and CDR2 SYGVKD. The V end lost 5 bases, the J end lost 0 bases, and 10 bases lay between the germline ends. CDR3 length: 14 amino acids. This chain's CDR3 is CAISSGSMNTEAFF. The CDR3 region has the DNA TGTGCCATCAGTTCAGGGTCCATGAACACTGAAGCTTTCTTT.